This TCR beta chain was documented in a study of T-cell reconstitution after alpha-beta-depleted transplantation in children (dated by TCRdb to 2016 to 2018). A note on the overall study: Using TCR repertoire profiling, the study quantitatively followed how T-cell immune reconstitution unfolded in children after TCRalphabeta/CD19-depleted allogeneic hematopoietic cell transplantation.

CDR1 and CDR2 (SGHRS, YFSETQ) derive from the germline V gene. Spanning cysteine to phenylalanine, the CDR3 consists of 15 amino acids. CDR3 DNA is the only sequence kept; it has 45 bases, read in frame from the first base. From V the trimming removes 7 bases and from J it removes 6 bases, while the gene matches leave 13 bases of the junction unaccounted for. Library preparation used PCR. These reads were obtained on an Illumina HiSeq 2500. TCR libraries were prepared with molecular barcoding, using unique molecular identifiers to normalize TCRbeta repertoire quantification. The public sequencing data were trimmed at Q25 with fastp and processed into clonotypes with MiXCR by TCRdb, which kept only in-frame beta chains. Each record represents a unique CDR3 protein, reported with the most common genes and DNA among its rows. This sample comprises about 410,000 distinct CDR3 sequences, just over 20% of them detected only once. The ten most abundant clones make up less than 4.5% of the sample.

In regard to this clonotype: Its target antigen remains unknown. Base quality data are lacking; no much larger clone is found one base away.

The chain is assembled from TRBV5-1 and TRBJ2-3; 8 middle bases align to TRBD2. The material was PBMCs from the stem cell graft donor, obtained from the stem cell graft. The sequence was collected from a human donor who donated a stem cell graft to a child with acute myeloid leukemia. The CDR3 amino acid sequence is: CASHAGGAWSDTQYF. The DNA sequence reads TGCGCCAGCCACGCGGGGGGCGCATGGTCGGATACGCAGTATTTT.